The source of this T cell receptor (beta chain) is a study of CD8 T cells in Susac syndrome. The germline gives CDR1 DFQATT, CDR2 SNEGSKA (reference sequence). Unmatched junction bases numbered 9, after V lost 1 base and J lost 0 bases. The CDR3 has 16 amino acids. From blood CD8+ and CD4+ T cells, TCR beta sequences were generated. RNA was extracted with the RNeasy kit, and a quantity of roughly 0.45 to 1 ug was reverse transcribed using random hexamers. Each CDR3 protein is one row after TCRdb ran MiXCR on the immunoSEQ multiplex PCR reads. The sample contains about 110,000 distinct CDR3 sequences, roughly 96% of which appear only once.

The sequenced material came from CD4+ T cells from PBMCs. This TCR was sampled from a human donor in good health. The chain links TRBV20-1 to TRBJ2-7; 7 bases are shared with TRBD1. CDR3 amino acids: CSARAPTGASSYEQYF. In DNA, the CDR3 is TGCAGTGCTAGAGCCCCTACAGGGGCGAGCTCCTACGAGCAGTACTTC.